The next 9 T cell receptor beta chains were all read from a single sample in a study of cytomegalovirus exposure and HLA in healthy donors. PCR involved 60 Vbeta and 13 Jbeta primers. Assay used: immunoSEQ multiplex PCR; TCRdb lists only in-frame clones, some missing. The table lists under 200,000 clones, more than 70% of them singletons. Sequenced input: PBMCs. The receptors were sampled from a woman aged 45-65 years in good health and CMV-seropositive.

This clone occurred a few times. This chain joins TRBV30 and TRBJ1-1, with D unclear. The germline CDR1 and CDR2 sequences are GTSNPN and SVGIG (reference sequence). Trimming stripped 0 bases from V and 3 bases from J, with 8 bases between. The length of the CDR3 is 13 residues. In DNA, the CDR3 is TGTGCCTGGAGTGTTGGTCTAGACACTGAAGCTTTCTTT. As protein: CAWSVGLDTEAFF. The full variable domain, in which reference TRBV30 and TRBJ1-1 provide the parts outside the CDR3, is SQTIHQWPATLVQPVGSPLSLECTVEGTSNPNLYWYRQAAGRGLQLLFYSVGIGQISSEVPQNLSASRPQDRQFILSSKKLLLSDSGFYLCAWSVGLDTEAFFGQGTRLTVV.

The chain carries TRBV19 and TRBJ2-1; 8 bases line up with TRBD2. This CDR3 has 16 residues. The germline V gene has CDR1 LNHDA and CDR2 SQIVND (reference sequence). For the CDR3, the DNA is TGTGCTACCTCGGCCGGGAGGGCCCGATTCTACAATGAGCAGTTCTTC. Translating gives CATSAGRARFYNEQFF.

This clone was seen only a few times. CDR3 in amino acids: CASGGLAGTGELFF. The CDR3 region has the DNA TGTGCCAGCGGGGGACTAGCGGGCACCGGGGAGCTGTTTTTT. The chain is built from TRBV28 and TRBJ2-2, with 12 bases that match TRBD2. This CDR3 spans 14 amino acids. With 8 bases clipped from V and 4 bases from J, the junction kept 2 bases outside the gene matches. Per germline, CDR1 MDHEN and CDR2 SYDVKM.

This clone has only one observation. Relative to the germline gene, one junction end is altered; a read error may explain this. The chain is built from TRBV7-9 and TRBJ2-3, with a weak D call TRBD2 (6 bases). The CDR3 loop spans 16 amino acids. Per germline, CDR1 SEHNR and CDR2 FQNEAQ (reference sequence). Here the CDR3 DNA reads TGTTCCAGCAGCTGGGACTTGCTGAGTGGCACAGATACGCAGTATTTT. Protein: CSSSWDLLSGTDTQYF.

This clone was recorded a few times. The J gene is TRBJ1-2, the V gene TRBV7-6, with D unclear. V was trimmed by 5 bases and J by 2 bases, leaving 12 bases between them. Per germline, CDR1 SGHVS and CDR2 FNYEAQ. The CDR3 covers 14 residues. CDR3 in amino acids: CASSGQSPNYGYTF. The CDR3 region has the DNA TGTGCCAGCAGCGGGCAGAGCCCCAACTATGGCTACACCTTC.

CDR3 residues: CASSRRLAGVTDTQYF. Here the CDR3 DNA reads TGTGCCAGCAGCCGAAGACTAGCGGGAGTTACAGATACGCAGTATTTT. This sequence joins TRBV14 and TRBJ2-3; 12 bases are shared with TRBD2. Germline-derived CDR1 and CDR2 are SGHDN and FVKESK. This CDR3 is 16 amino acids long. Trimming took 4 bases from V and 3 from J; bases not matched to a gene: 5. Supplemented by reference TRBV14 and TRBJ2-3, the full variable domain reads EAGVTQFPSHSVIEKGQTVTLRCDPISGHDNLYWYRRVMGKEIKFLLHFVKESKQDESGMPNNRFLAERTGGTYSTLKVQPAELEDSGVYFCASSRRLAGVTDTQYFGPGTRLTVL.

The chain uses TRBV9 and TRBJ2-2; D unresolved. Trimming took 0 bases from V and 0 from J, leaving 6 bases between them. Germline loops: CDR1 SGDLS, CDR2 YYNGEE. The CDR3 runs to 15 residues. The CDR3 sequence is CASSVVNTNTGELFF. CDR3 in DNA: TGTGCCAGCAGCGTAGTCAACACGAACACCGGGGAGCTGTTTTTT.

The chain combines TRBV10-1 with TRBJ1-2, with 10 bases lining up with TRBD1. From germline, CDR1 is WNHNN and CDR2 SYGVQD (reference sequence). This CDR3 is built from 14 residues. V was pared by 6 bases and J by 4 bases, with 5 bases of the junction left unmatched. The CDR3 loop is CASRDRGPGYGYTF. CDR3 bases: TGCGCCAGCAGAGACAGGGGGCCGGGCTATGGCTACACCTTC.

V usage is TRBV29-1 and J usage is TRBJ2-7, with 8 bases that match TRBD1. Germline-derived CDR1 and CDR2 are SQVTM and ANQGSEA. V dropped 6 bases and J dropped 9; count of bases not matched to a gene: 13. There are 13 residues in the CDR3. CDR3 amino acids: CSVKDRDGVGQYF. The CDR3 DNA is TGCAGCGTCAAGGACAGGGACGGAGTCGGGCAGTACTTC.